A selection of T cell receptor beta chains follows, all from one sample in a study of read filtering for tumor transcriptome and immune sequencing. TCRdb redid the calling of the reads with MiXCR, one entry per CDR3 protein. The repertoire has about 48,000 distinct CDR3 sequences, roughly 19% of them found once; the top ten carry 15%. Sequenced input: a population of CD138-negative cells sorted from bone marrow. These receptors were taken from a donor at least 40 years old with multiple myeloma. The CDR3 runs from the conserved cysteine through the conserved F or W. Each record gives: V gene, CDR3 length, J gene, clone size, D gene, CDR3 protein, CDR3 DNA. D genes are given only for firm matches. Clone size is shown for a subset of rows, as once, few, many or a class of expanded clone.

V: TRBV5-5; length: 15; J: TRBJ2-2; size: NA; D: NA; CDR3: CASSFKQAITGELFF; DNA: TGTGCCAGCAGCTTCAAACAGGCGATCACCGGGGAGCTGTTTTTT
V: TRBV4-2; length: 15; J: TRBJ2-5; size: many; D: TRBD1; CDR3: CASSQGDRDKETQYF; DNA: TGTGCCAGCAGCCAAGGGGACAGGGATAAAGAGACCCAGTACTTC
V: TRBV9; length: 16; J: TRBJ2-7; size: many; D: TRBD2; CDR3: CASSPRPGGSRYEQYF; DNA: TGTGCCAGCAGCCCTCGACCGGGCGGGAGTAGGTACGAGCAGTACTTC
V: TRBV20-1; length: 12; J: TRBJ2-2; size: many; D: NA; CDR3: CSAPRKGGELFF; DNA: TGCAGTGCCCCCCGTAAAGGCGGGGAGCTGTTTTTT
V: TRBV29-1; length: 13; J: TRBJ2-1; size: many; D: NA; CDR3: CSAAHGRDNEQFF; DNA: TGCAGCGCCGCGCATGGGCGAGACAATGAGCAGTTCTTC
V: TRBV11-1; length: 15; J: TRBJ2-1; size: many; D: TRBD2; CDR3: CASTIHRGGYNEQFF; DNA: TGTGCCAGCACCATTCACCGGGGAGGGTACAATGAGCAGTTCTTC
V: TRBV20-1; length: 15; J: TRBJ2-5; size: many; D: TRBD2; CDR3: CSALAGISAQETQYF; DNA: TGCAGTGCCCTAGCGGGGATTAGCGCTCAAGAGACCCAGTACTTC
V: TRBV5-1; length: 13; J: TRBJ1-1; size: NA; D: NA; CDR3: CASSLDGDTEAFF; DNA: TGCGCCAGCAGCTTGGACGGAGACACTGAAGCTTTCTTT
V: TRBV19; length: 15; J: TRBJ2-3; size: many; D: TRBD1; CDR3: CASSAPGQGSGTQYF; DNA: TGTGCCAGTAGTGCCCCGGGACAGGGGAGTGGTACGCAGTATTTT
V: TRBV6-6; length: 17; J: TRBJ1-1; size: NA; D: TRBD1; CDR3: CASSSRASGGLNTKALF; DNA: TGTGCCAGCAGTTCCCGGGCCTCAGGGGGGTTGAACACTAAAGCTCTCTTT
V: TRBV6-5; length: 15; J: TRBJ1-5; size: NA; D: TRBD1; CDR3: CASISGGSGNQPQHF; DNA: TGTGCCAGCATCTCAGGGGGGTCGGGCAATCAGCCCCAGCATTTT
V: TRBV6-6; length: 18; J: TRBJ1-5; size: few; D: TRBD1; CDR3: CASRPRVRQGPLRQPQHF; DNA: TGTGCCAGCAGACCCCGAGTCCGACAGGGCCCGCTGCGCCAGCCCCAGCATTTT
V: TRBV12-3/TRBV12-4; length: 14; J: TRBJ2-1; size: NA; D: NA; CDR3: CASSLGSAFNEQFF; DNA: TGTGCCAGCAGTTTAGGTTCTGCGTTCAATGAGCAGTTCTTC
V: TRBV28; length: 12; J: TRBJ2-5; size: many; D: NA; CDR3: CASSSTEETQYF; DNA: TGTGCCAGCAGCTCTACTGAAGAGACCCAGTACTTC
V: TRBV7-2; length: 15; J: TRBJ2-7; size: many; D: TRBD2; CDR3: CASSSRTSGSYEQYF; DNA: TGTGCCAGCAGCTCCCGGACTAGCGGAAGTTACGAGCAGTACTTC
V: TRBV6-6; length: 15; J: TRBJ1-4; size: few; D: NA; CDR3: CASSADGADNEKLFF; DNA: TGTGCCAGCAGTGCAGACGGAGCAGATAATGAAAAACTGTTTTTT
V: TRBV28; length: 15; J: TRBJ2-1; size: many; D: TRBD2; CDR3: CASSLGGSSYNEQFF; DNA: TGTGCCAGCAGTTTAGGCGGGAGCTCCTACAATGAGCAGTTCTTC
V: TRBV5-1; length: 14; J: TRBJ2-1; size: many; D: NA; CDR3: CASSLGDFYNEQFF; DNA: TGCGCCAGCAGCTTGGGGGACTTTTACAATGAGCAGTTCTTC
V: TRBV3-1; length: 14; J: TRBJ2-2; size: few; D: NA; CDR3: CASRPLLSTGELFF; DNA: TGTGCCAGCAGACCCCTGTTAAGCACCGGGGAGCTGTTTTTT
V: TRBV20-1; length: 13; J: TRBJ2-1; size: many; D: NA; CDR3: CSAGGTASNEQFF; DNA: TGCAGTGCTGGGGGGACAGCCAGCAATGAGCAGTTCTTC
V: TRBV29-1; length: 12; J: TRBJ2-5; size: many; D: TRBD1; CDR3: CSVGQGQETQYF; DNA: TGCAGCGTTGGACAGGGACAAGAGACCCAGTACTTC
V: TRBV6-2/TRBV6-3; length: 19; J: TRBJ2-1; size: many; D: TRBD2; CDR3: CASSPPLAGVRASYTEQFF; DNA: TGTGCCAGCAGTCCTCCGCTAGCGGGGGTTAGGGCCTCCTACACTGAGCAGTTCTTC
V: TRBV27; length: 13; J: TRBJ1-5; size: many; D: NA; CDR3: CASSPKPNQPQHF; DNA: TGTGCCAGCAGTCCAAAGCCCAATCAGCCCCAGCATTTT